What follows are 32 T cell receptor beta chains derived from one specimen sequenced in a study of T cells after yellow fever vaccination (dated by TCRdb to between 2019 and 2020). The library came from 5' RACE. Sequencing took place on an Illumina NovaSeq 6000. TCRdb itself trimmed the public reads at Q25 with fastp, ran MiXCR and retained productive beta chains. Rows matching on CDR3 protein sequence are summarized as one entry with the most common DNA and genes. Recorded for this sample are more than 300,000 distinct CDR3 sequences; 3.5% to 4.5% of them occurred a single time. The ten largest clones add up to approximately 19% of the sample. This specimen's treatment or condition label, per the study, means: live attenuated yellow fever vaccine strain. The starting material was PBMCs, obtained 15 days after the yellow fever booster vaccination. These receptors were taken from a young man who received the YFV17D yellow fever vaccine.

The table lists this clonotype with a few counts. The CDR3 region is CSARGGGQGPYSNQPQHF. DNA of the CDR3: TGCAGTGCCCGAGGGGGGGGACAGGGGCCCTATAGCAATCAGCCCCAGCATTTT. The V gene is TRBV20-1, the J gene TRBJ1-5; 10 nucleotides match TRBD1. V lost 6 bases, J lost 0 bases, and 14 bases stayed unmatched. CDR1 DFQATT and CDR2 SNEGSKA come from the germline V gene (reference sequence). The length of the CDR3 is 18 residues.

The J gene is TRBJ1-1, the V gene TRBV12-3 or TRBV12-4, with TRBD1 as a possible D gene (5 bases). Trimming pared 6 bases from V and 5 bases from J, leaving 19 bases between. CDR3 length: 15 residues. Written as DNA, the CDR3 is TGTGCCAGCAGGAGCCAACCAGGGTTGCAAACTGAAGCTTTCTTT. Amino acids: CASRSQPGLQTEAFF.

This clonotype has only a few counts. The CDR3 sequence: CASSSRWTANTEAFF. CDR3 in DNA: TGTGCCAGCAGTTCAAGGTGGACAGCCAACACTGAAGCTTTCTTT. V is TRBV27 and J is TRBJ1-1, with a weak D call TRBD1 (6 bases). Germline loops: CDR1 MNHEY, CDR2 SMNVEV (reference sequence). Trimming cost V 4 bases and J 2 bases, with 14 bases left between them. This CDR3 region has 15 residues.

This clonotype was recorded a few times. The genes are TRBV10-3 and TRBJ2-1; tentative D call: TRBD1 (5 bases). V was pared by 6 bases and J by 10 bases, with 10 bases between. Germline V gene sequence: CDR1 ENHRY, CDR2 SYGVKD. The CDR3 totals 11 residues. CDR3 sequence: CAIRDTLEQFF. DNA for the CDR3: TGTGCCATCAGGGACACCTTAGAGCAGTTCTTC.

This clonotype was counted between two and nine times. The chain employs TRBV11-1 and TRBJ2-1, with D perhaps TRBD1 or TRBD2 (5 bases each). V shed 5 bases and J shed 5 bases, with 16 bases lying between them. The V gene's germline CDR1 is SGHAT and CDR2 FQDESV (reference sequence). The CDR3 has 15 amino acids. CDR3 in amino acids: CASSPLLGAHNEQFF. The CDR3 DNA sequence: TGTGCCAGCAGCCCCCTTCTCGGGGCCCACAATGAGCAGTTCTTC.

A few counts support this clonotype. V usage is TRBV5-1 and J usage is TRBJ1-6; 7 bases line up with TRBD1. CDR3 length: 17 residues. Germline V lookup: CDR1 SGHRS, CDR2 YFSETQ. With V trimmed by 3 bases and J by 4 bases, 10 bases remained unmatched. CDR3 loop: CASSSTGAVDYNSPLHF. The CDR3 DNA follows: TGCGCCAGCAGCTCAACAGGGGCCGTCGATTATAATTCACCCCTCCACTTT.

This clonotype was picked up many times. The genes are TRBV10-3 and TRBJ1-4; D is uncertain. This CDR3 comprises 12 residues. The V gene's germline CDR1 is ENHRY and CDR2 SYGVKD. The V end was cut by 4 bases, the J end by 8 bases, with 8 bases between. Here the CDR3 DNA reads TGTGCCATCAGTGGGGGAGAAGAAAAACTGTTTTTT. Translation gives CAISGGEEKLFF.

This clonotype was observed at least ten times. The genes are TRBV9 and TRBJ1-1, with 9 bases lining up with TRBD1. Per the germline V gene, CDR1 is SGDLS and CDR2 is YYNGEE. The V gene end was trimmed by 4 bases and the J gene end by 0 bases; junction bases not matched to a gene: 7. CDR3 size: 16 residues. The CDR3 sequence: CASSPRTGAMNTEAFF. In nucleotides, the CDR3 is TGTGCCAGCAGCCCAAGGACAGGGGCCATGAACACTGAAGCTTTCTTT.

The V gene is TRBV10-2, the J gene TRBJ2-1, with a possible D match to TRBD2 (6 bases). V was trimmed by 6 bases and J by 9 bases, leaving 15 bases between them. The V gene's germline CDR1 is WSHSY and CDR2 SAAADI. This CDR3 is built from 13 residues. The CDR3 nucleotides read TGCGCCAGCAGGGCTCAACGGGGGAGTGAGCAGTTCTTC. Its protein is CASRAQRGSEQFF.

CDR3 nucleotide sequence: TGTGCCAGCAGCTTAGTTACAGGGGCCGTAGTGAATGAGCAGTTCTTC. The encoded protein is CASSLVTGAVVNEQFF. V and J are TRBV7-2 and TRBJ2-1, with 7 positions matching TRBD1. Per the germline V gene, CDR1 is SGHTA and CDR2 is FQGNSA. The junction had 10 bases not matched to a gene; V was cut back by 1 base and J by 7 bases. The CDR3 totals 16 residues. The full variable domain, with the rest looked up from reference TRBV7-2 and TRBJ2-1, is GAGVSQSPSNKVTEKGKDVELRCDPISGHTALYWYRQSLGQGLEFLIYFQGNSAPDKSGLPSDRFSAERTGGSVSTLTIQRTQQEDSAVYLCASSLVTGAVVNEQFFGPGTRLTVL.

In this sample, this clonotype turned up a few times. The chain has TRBV12-3 or TRBV12-4 and TRBJ1-1; TRBD1 matches at 7 bases. V lost 4 bases and J lost 5; bases outside the gene matches: 13. CDR3 length: 16 residues. The CDR3 reads CASSSFIDRVETEAFF. CDR3 sequence (DNA): TGTGCCAGCAGTTCATTCATCGACAGGGTGGAGACTGAAGCTTTCTTT.

This clonotype was observed a few times. J is TRBJ1-3 and V is TRBV4-3; D gene unclear. The V end was cut by 3 bases, the J end by 2 bases, with 11 bases between. The CDR3 has 15 amino acids. The germline V gene encodes CDR1 LGHNA and CDR2 YSLEER. CDR3 in amino acids: CASSQMAGPGNTIYF. CDR3 bases: TGCGCCAGCAGCCAGATGGCGGGTCCTGGAAACACCATATATTTT.

This chain joins TRBV5-1 and TRBJ2-1, with D unresolved. Germline CDR1 SGHRS, CDR2 YFSETQ. The V and J ends lost 3 bases and 4 bases respectively, with 8 bases between them. The CDR3 loop spans 13 amino acids. The CDR3 here is CASSSDTYNEQFF. CDR3 nucleotides: TGCGCCAGCAGCTCCGACACGTACAATGAGCAGTTCTTC.

The chain links TRBV12-5 to TRBJ2-7; 10 bases are a match to TRBD1. Germline V gene data show CDR1 as LGHNT and CDR2 as FRNRAP. The CDR3 is made up of 15 amino acids. Trimming at V came to 6 bases and at J to 9 bases, leaving 14 bases not matched to a gene. The CDR3 spells CASGAPGQGPHGQYF. The CDR3 DNA reads as TGTGCTAGTGGCGCGCCGGGACAGGGGCCCCACGGGCAGTACTTC. Full variable domain (outside the CDR3, taken from reference TRBV12-5 and TRBJ2-7): DARVTQTPRHKVTEMGQEVTMRCQPILGHNTVFWYRQTMMQGLELLAYFRNRAPLDDSGMPKDRFSAEMPDATLATLKIQPSEPRDSAVYFCASGAPGQGPHGQYFGPGTRLTVT.

This rearrangement joins TRBV5-1 to TRBJ1-1, with TRBD1 matching over 9 bases. CDR1 and CDR2 from the germline V gene are SGHRS and YFSETQ. V dropped 0 bases and J dropped 4; count of bases not matched to a gene: 4. This CDR3 has 15 residues. For the CDR3, the DNA is TGCGCCAGCAGCTTGGTGGGGACAGGGCCCACTGAAGCTTTCTTT. Translated: CASSLVGTGPTEAFF. The full variable domain, its missing parts supplied by reference TRBV5-1 and TRBJ1-1, is KAGVTQTPRYLIKTRGQQVTLSCSPISGHRSVSWYQQTPGQGLQFLFEYFSETQRNKGNFPGRFSGRQFSNSRSEMNVSTLELGDSALYLCASSLVGTGPTEAFFGQGTRLTVV.

This clonotype was counted many times. This chain joins TRBV12-3 or TRBV12-4 and TRBJ2-1; D not certain. With 3 bases removed from V and 5 bases from J, the gap between germline ends came to 8 bases. The CDR3 spans 13 residues. The CDR3 coding sequence is TGTGCCAGCAGTTTTTCGGGCAACAATGAGCAGTTCTTC. Its translation: CASSFSGNNEQFF.

The table lists this clonotype with a few counts. The chain joins TRBV4-2 to TRBJ2-5, with 9 bases fitting TRBD2. The CDR3 consists of 15 residues. The V gene's germline CDR1 is LGHNA and CDR2 YNFKEQ. V trimming: 8 bases; J trimming: 1 base; junction bases outside the gene matches: 8. CDR3: CASSGAGGLQETQYF. The DNA of the CDR3 is TGTGCCAGCTCGGGCGCGGGGGGGCTCCAAGAGACCCAGTACTTC.

The chain couples TRBV5-1 to TRBJ1-2; D is possibly TRBD1 (6 bases). The V gene's germline CDR1 is SGHRS and CDR2 YFSETQ. V was clipped by 0 bases and J by 4 bases, with 13 bases between them. This CDR3 has 15 amino acids. CDR3 nucleotide sequence: TGCGCCAGCAGCTTGGGTCCGGGGGCAACCTATGGCTACACCTTC. This translates into CASSLGPGATYGYTF.

This clonotype has just a few counts. The V and J genes are TRBV19 and TRBJ2-7; the D is unclear. From germline, CDR1 is LNHDA and CDR2 SQIVND (reference sequence). The CDR3 sequence is 11 residues long. Trimming stripped 8 bases from V and 3 bases from J, with 8 bases between. DNA for the CDR3: TGTGCCAGTCGGAACGGCTACGAGCAGTACTTC. Its protein product is CASRNGYEQYF.

The V and J genes are TRBV7-2 and TRBJ2-5; D is uncertain. From germline, CDR1 is SGHTA and CDR2 FQGNSA. The germline V and J ends were trimmed by 5 bases and 5 bases, with 9 bases remaining between them. The CDR3 covers 12 residues. The chain's CDR3 is CASSGRWETQYF. CDR3 nucleotide sequence: TGTGCCAGCAGCGGTAGGTGGGAGACCCAGTACTTC.

CDR3: CASTISGGGLGGYTF. The CDR3 nucleotides read TGTGCCAGCACTATATCGGGTGGAGGGCTGGGCGGCTACACCTTC. The chain couples TRBV6-1 to TRBJ1-2, with D uncertain. The V gene's germline CDR1 is MNHNS and CDR2 SASEGT. The V end was cut by 7 bases, the J end by 8 bases, with 23 bases between. This CDR3 spans 15 amino acids.

This clonotype was picked up many times. The rearrangement joins TRBV5-1 to TRBJ2-1; 7 nucleotides agree with TRBD2. This CDR3 is built from 15 residues. Germline-derived CDR1 and CDR2 are SGHRS and YFSETQ. V was clipped by 4 bases and J by 3 bases; unmatched bases: 7. CDR3 nucleotide sequence: TGCGCCAGCAGCCCCTCCAGCGGGGTCTACAATGAGCAGTTCTTC. Encoded protein: CASSPSSGVYNEQFF.

The chain uses TRBV15 and TRBJ1-2, with 7 positions matching TRBD1. V was pared by 3 bases and J by 5 bases, with 15 bases of the junction left unmatched. CDR3 length equals 17 residues. Per the germline V gene, CDR1 is LNHNV and CDR2 is YYDKDF (reference sequence). The CDR3 coding sequence is TGTGCCACCAGCAGGGCCGCTACAGGGGCTCGAAGATATGGCTACACCTTC. It yields the protein CATSRAATGARRYGYTF.

This clonotype was detected a few times. V usage is TRBV5-1 and J usage is TRBJ1-6, with D possibly matching TRBD1 (5 bases). CDR3 length equals 14 residues. With 2 bases removed from V and 6 bases from J, the gap between germline ends came to 9 bases. The germline CDR1 and CDR2 sequences are SGHRS and YFSETQ. The CDR3 loop is CASSLPGLNSPLHF. CDR3 in DNA: TGCGCCAGCAGCTTACCGGGGCTTAATTCACCCCTCCACTTT.

There are many counts of this clonotype. The V gene is TRBV3-1, the J gene TRBJ1-2, with 7 bases fitting TRBD1. Trimming cost V 1 base and J 0 bases; bases outside gene matches: 11. Germline assignment: CDR1 LGHDT and CDR2 YNNKEL (reference sequence). The CDR3 runs 18 residues. The CDR3 here is CASSQAPNTGTANYGYTF. The CDR3 nucleotides read TGTGCCAGCAGCCAAGCCCCCAATACCGGGACAGCTAACTATGGCTACACCTTC.

This clonotype was counted at least ten times. This chain connects TRBV6-5 to TRBJ1-1, with D maybe TRBD1 (6 bases). CDR1 and CDR2 (germline): MNHEY, SVGAGI. This CDR3 spans 14 amino acids. Trimming cost V 4 bases and J 1 base, with 10 bases left between them. The CDR3 DNA reads as TGTGCCAGCAGTTCCCAGACAGGGAACACTGAAGCTTTCTTT. Its translation is CASSSQTGNTEAFF.

Ten or more counts support this clonotype. As DNA, the CDR3 is TGCGCCAGCAGCCAAATACCAGGAAGTGAAGCTTTCTTT. Translating it yields CASSQIPGSEAFF. J is TRBJ1-1 and V is TRBV4-3; D gene uncertain. Germline CDR1 and CDR2: LGHNA and YSLEER. The CDR3 is 13 residues long. Trimming left V 2 bases short and J 7 bases short, with 11 bases between.

There are a few counts of this clonotype. A read error may produce the germline difference seen at one junction end. This rearrangement joins TRBV19 to TRBJ2-7; possibly TRBD1 or TRBD2 for D (5 bases each). The germline V gene has CDR1 LNHDA and CDR2 SQIVND (reference sequence). This CDR3 region has 15 residues. In DNA, the CDR3 is TGTGCCAGTAGTAGCCGGGACGGGATTTCCTCCGAGCAGTACTTC. Protein product: CASSSRDGISSEQYF.

A few counts support this clonotype. The rearrangement joins TRBV20-1 to TRBJ2-2; 12 nucleotides match TRBD2. Per germline, CDR1 DFQATT and CDR2 SNEGSKA (reference sequence). With V trimmed by 3 bases and J by 5 bases, 7 bases remained unmatched. The CDR3 consists of 16 residues. CDR3 region: CSASPSSGGATGELFF. In DNA form, the CDR3 reads TGCAGTGCTAGCCCCTCTAGCGGGGGGGCTACCGGGGAGCTGTTTTTT.

The chain recombines TRBV5-1 with TRBJ1-1, with D uncertain. Trimming removed 5 bases at V and 6 bases at J, with 17 bases between. The CDR3 is 14 amino acids. The germline gives CDR1 SGHRS, CDR2 YFSETQ. In DNA form, the CDR3 reads TGCGCCAGCAGTGTTGAGGGCCTTATTGCTGAAGCTTTCTTT. Its translation: CASSVEGLIAEAFF.

This clonotype was seen ten or more times. The chain couples TRBV6-5 to TRBJ1-2, with 9 positions matching TRBD1. V lost 2 bases, J lost 8 bases, and 12 bases stayed unmatched. Per the germline V gene, CDR1 is MNHEY and CDR2 is SVGAGI. The CDR3 has 16 amino acids. Written as DNA, the CDR3 is TGTGCCAGCAGTTACGCAAGGGGGACAGGGAGGTTCGGCTACACCTTC. It codes for CASSYARGTGRFGYTF.

This rearrangement joins TRBV3-1 to TRBJ2-5, with 8 bases matching TRBD2. This CDR3 spans 16 amino acids. V was pared by 0 bases and J by 0 bases, with 3 bases of the junction left unmatched. The V gene's germline CDR1 is LGHDT and CDR2 YNNKEL (reference sequence). This CDR3 is CASSQETRGDQETQYF. CDR3 DNA sequence: TGTGCCAGCAGCCAAGAAACGCGGGGGGACCAAGAGACCCAGTACTTC.